The 12 T cell receptor beta chains reported below all come from one sample, sequenced in a study of cytomegalovirus exposure and HLA in healthy donors. Amplification used 60 Vbeta primers and 13 Jbeta primers. The protocol was immunoSEQ multiplex PCR, while the TCRdb copy is restricted to in-frame clones and leaves out a portion. Of approximately 170,000 clones listed, 80% to 85% were seen once; the top ten hold approximately 4%. The sample consisted of PBMCs. The receptors were sampled from a man aged 50 to 59 in good health and CMV-seropositive.

The CDR3 DNA reads TGCGCCAGCAGCCGACAGGACAGGGCGGGTGGCTACACCTTC. This sequence encodes CASSRQDRAGGYTF. This chain uses TRBV4-1 with TRBJ1-2; 8 bases agree with TRBD1. Trimming at V came to 4 bases and at J to 7 bases, leaving 8 bases not matched to a gene. This CDR3 has 14 residues. Germline V gene data show CDR1 as MGHRA and CDR2 as YSYEKL.

The chain links TRBV6-5 to TRBJ1-5, with no clear D. The CDR3 is 13 residues long. V lost 6 bases and J 2 bases, leaving 8 bases between the germline ends. Germline CDR1 and CDR2: MNHEY and SVGAGI. The CDR3 sequence is CASSTTRNQPQHF. CDR3 in DNA: TGTGCCAGCAGCACCACACGCAATCAGCCCCAGCATTTT.

The rearrangement links TRBV30 to TRBJ1-5, with D unresolved. The CDR3 contains 13 residues. Germline V CDR1 and CDR2: GTSNPN, SVGIG (reference sequence). V was clipped by 1 base and J by 7 bases, with 11 bases between them. CDR3 in amino acids: CAWSGKAAQPQHF. The CDR3 region has the DNA TGTGCCTGGAGTGGTAAGGCGGCACAGCCCCAGCATTTT.

This chain connects TRBV30 to TRBJ2-1; unclear D gene. The CDR3 runs to 11 residues. The germline CDR1 and CDR2 sequences are GTSNPN and SVGIG (reference sequence). Trimming took off 2 bases at V and 10 bases at J, with 9 bases between the two ends. CDR3 region: CAWSIEQEQFF. CDR3 DNA sequence: TGTGCCTGGAGTATCGAACAGGAGCAGTTCTTC. Variable domain in full (rest from reference TRBV30 and TRBJ2-1): SQTIHQWPATLVQPVGSPLSLECTVEGTSNPNLYWYRQAAGRGLQLLFYSVGIGQISSEVPQNLSASRPQDRQFILSSKKLLLSDSGFYLCAWSIEQEQFFGPGTRLTVL.

The chain joins TRBV19 to TRBJ1-1, with D perhaps matching TRBD1 (5 bases). The V end was cut by 4 bases, the J end by 11 bases, with 11 bases between. CDR1 LNHDA and CDR2 SQIVND come from the germline V gene (reference sequence). The CDR3 length is 11 residues. The CDR3 region is CASSTGGIAFF. CDR3 DNA: TGTGCCAGTAGTACCGGGGGGATTGCTTTCTTT.

The J gene is TRBJ2-5, the V gene TRBV6-5, with 10 positions matching TRBD2. The V gene end was trimmed by 8 bases and the J gene end by 7 bases; junction bases not matched to a gene: 13. This CDR3 has 15 residues. Germline assignment: CDR1 MNHEY and CDR2 SVGAGI. CDR3 sequence reads: CASFPAGGRTGTQYF. The CDR3 bases are TGTGCCAGCTTTCCAGCGGGGGGGCGAACCGGGACCCAGTACTTC.

This clone was seen a single time. The chain links TRBV15 to TRBJ1-5; 7 positions agree with TRBD1. Germline assignment: CDR1 LNHNV and CDR2 YYDKDF (reference sequence). The trim removed 7 bases at V and 1 base at J, leaving 7 bases unmatched. CDR3 length: 15 amino acids. The CDR3: CATKDRSLSNQPQHF. Written as DNA, the CDR3 is TGTGCCACCAAGGACAGGAGTCTAAGCAATCAGCCCCAGCATTTT.

This chain joins TRBV25-1 and TRBJ1-2; D perhaps matches TRBD1 (5 bases). Germline V gene sequence: CDR1 MGHDK, CDR2 SYGVNS. This CDR3 region has 12 residues. V was cut by 3 bases and J by 6 bases, with 8 bases left in between. DNA for the CDR3: TGTGCCAGCAGTGACAGGGTCGATGGCTACACCTTC. As protein: CASSDRVDGYTF.

The rearrangement links TRBV30 to TRBJ2-3; D possibly corresponds to TRBD1 (6 bases). Germline V gene lookup returns CDR1 GTSNPN and CDR2 SVGIG (reference sequence). Trimming left V 1 base short and J 3 bases short, with 11 bases between. CDR3 length: 14 amino acids. CDR3 in amino acids: CAWSETGATDTQYF. In DNA, the CDR3 is TGTGCCTGGAGTGAGACAGGAGCTACAGATACGCAGTATTTT.

The chain uses TRBV7-8 and TRBJ2-5; either TRBD1 or TRBD2 may fit D (6 bases each). The J call may be incorrect, as the DNA end agrees better with TRBJ2-7. Germline V gene lookup returns CDR1 SGHVS and CDR2 FQNEAQ. CDR3 length equals 13 residues. The CDR3 DNA follows: TGTGCCAGCAGCGTTGGAGGGGGCTACGAGCAGTACTTC. Its protein product is CASSVGGGYEQYF.

There are a few counts of this clone. V gene TRBV6-5 combines with J gene TRBJ1-6; 7 bases align to TRBD1. CDR3 size: 14 residues. The V segment lost 6 bases and the J segment 8 bases; nucleotides outside the gene matches: 7. Germline loops: CDR1 MNHEY, CDR2 SVGAGI. The CDR3 bases are TGTGCCAGCAGCCCGGGACAGAACTATTCACCCCTCCACTTT. It specifies CASSPGQNYSPLHF.

This chain connects TRBV6-5 to TRBJ2-2, with 9 bases aligning to TRBD2. Germline V gene lookup returns CDR1 MNHEY and CDR2 SVGAGI. Germline trimming cut 6 bases from V and 5 bases from J; bases unmatched to any gene: 4. The CDR3 totals 14 residues. CDR3 loop: CASRTSGPTGELFF. Here the CDR3 DNA reads TGTGCCAGCAGAACTAGCGGGCCAACCGGGGAGCTGTTTTTT.